The 3 T cell receptor beta chains reported below all come from one sample, sequenced in a study of T cells in Graves' hyperthyroidism and ophthalmopathy (dated by TCRdb to the late 2010s). Preparation of the library involved multiplex PCR. Data came from an Illumina HiSeq 2000. Amplification of TCR beta CDR3 regions was carried out from RNA transcripts. The TCR CDR3 was subjected to a first round of RT-PCR using the HTBI primer set and the Qiagen OneStep RT-PCR kit. TCRdb handled the public reads itself, with Q25 trimming in fastp and clone calling in MiXCR, and kept productive beta chains. Each entry merges the rows of one CDR3 protein and shows their most common DNA and genes. A total of around 700,000 distinct CDR3 sequences appear in this sample, about 35% of them only once. Around 29% of the sample rests with the top ten. The sequencing sample was made of blood. These receptor sequences come from a woman aged 40 to 50 with Graves' hyperthyroidism.

Only a few counts were recorded for this clonotype. The V call is TRBV9, the J call TRBJ2-7; D possibly matches TRBD1 or TRBD2 (5 bases each). The CDR3 has 14 amino acids. Trimming took off 4 bases at V and 3 bases at J, with 14 bases between the two ends. Germline CDR1 reads SGDLS; CDR2 reads YYNGEE. In DNA, the CDR3 is TGTGCCAGCAGCTCCGGGACGGAGGACTACGAGCAGTACTTC. This translates into CASSSGTEDYEQYF.

V gene TRBV14 combines with J gene TRBJ1-2, with 8 bases identical to TRBD1. CDR1 is SGHDN and CDR2 is FVKESK in the germline V gene. This CDR3 region has 12 residues. V lost 7 bases, J lost 9 bases, and 7 bases stayed unmatched. CDR3 DNA: TGTGCCAGCACAGAGGACAGGGTGCGCTACACCTTC. Its protein product is CASTEDRVRYTF.

This clonotype has ten or more counts. The chain joins TRBV19 to TRBJ1-6; a weak D match, TRBD1 (5 bases). The germline V gene has CDR1 LNHDA and CDR2 SQIVND (reference sequence). This CDR3 comprises 15 residues. With 3 bases removed from V and 3 bases from J, the gap between germline ends came to 9 bases. The CDR3 DNA reads as TGTGCCAGTAGTATCGGGGGAGACTATAATTCACCCCTCCACTTT. It specifies CASSIGGDYNSPLHF.